This TCR beta chain derives from a study of T cells in Graves' hyperthyroidism and ophthalmopathy. This CDR3 contains 14 residues. V shed 3 bases and J shed 1 base, with 7 bases lying between them. CDR1 is SNHLY and CDR2 is FYNNEI in the germline V gene. For the diagnoses, clinical symptoms, serum thyroxine and TRAb, thyroid ultrasound and orbital computed tomography were used. Fresh peripheral blood, 9.5 to 10 ml of it, supplied the PBMCs. As to this clonotype: Its antigen is as yet unknown.

Study results and limitations: Blood also contained most expanded thyroid clonotypes above 0.001.

There were TCR beta CDR3 regions amplified from RNA transcripts. An initial round of RT-PCR targeting the TCR CDR3 relied on the HTBI primer set. From the multiplex PCR reads, TCRdb called clonotypes with MiXCR, one entry per CDR3 protein. The table has around 250,000 distinct CDR3 sequences, approximately 23% seen once. Source material: blood. This sequence originates from a woman aged 40 to 49 with Graves' ophthalmopathy. V gene TRBV2 combines with J gene TRBJ1-5; unclear D gene. The CDR3 nucleotides read TGTGCCAGCAGTGATGGACGGAGCAATCAGCCCCAGCATTTT. It specifies CASSDGRSNQPQHF.